Listed here are 27 T cell receptor beta chains from one sample, sequenced in a study of cytomegalovirus exposure and HLA in healthy donors. 13 Jbeta primers and 60 Vbeta primers were used for the PCR. Here immunoSEQ multiplex PCR was the method, and the copy in TCRdb shows in-frame clones only, minus some. The sample carries some 200,000 clones, under 70% recorded once. Sequencing used PBMCs. Source of these receptors: a man between 40 and 49 years old in good health and CMV-seropositive.

This clone has more than one count but fewer than ten. The gene calls are TRBV28 and TRBJ1-1; D is uncertain. This CDR3 region has 11 residues. Trimming removed 3 bases at V and 10 bases at J, with 9 bases between. CDR1 and CDR2 from the germline V gene are MDHEN and SYDVKM. As DNA, the CDR3 is TGTGCCAGCAGTTTTGGGCCTGGAGCTTTCTTT. Protein: CASSFGPGAFF.

This clone was observed a few times. This sequence joins TRBV7-2 and TRBJ1-5; D is perhaps TRBD1 (5 bases). Germline lookup yields CDR1 SGHTA and CDR2 FQGNSA. The CDR3 length is 15 residues. Deletions cut 2 bases from V and 1 base from J, with 9 bases between. The CDR3 DNA follows: TGTGCCAGCAGCTTATACCCAGGGAGCAATCAGCCCCAGCATTTT. Its translation: CASSLYPGSNQPQHF.

The chain is built from TRBV19 and TRBJ1-5, with D tentatively TRBD1 (5 bases). The CDR3 has 16 amino acids. Germline V CDR1 and CDR2: LNHDA, SQIVND (reference sequence). Trimming removed 5 bases from V and 8 bases from J, with 22 bases in between. CDR3 coding DNA: TGTGCCAGTAGTCTGGGATCGGGGGGGGGACGGGAGCCCCAGCATTTT. Its translation: CASSLGSGGGREPQHF.

Only a few counts were recorded for this clone. This specimen includes other DNA sequences encoding the same CDR3. This chain connects TRBV6-4 to TRBJ2-7; the match to TRBD2 covers 7 bases. J gave up 5 bases and V 3 bases, and 7 bases lay outside the gene matches. Germline lookup yields CDR1 MRHNA and CDR2 SNTAGT. This CDR3 comprises 14 residues. The DNA of the CDR3 is TGTGCCAGCAGTGAGAAGGGAGGGGTCAACGAGCAGTACTTC. Translating gives CASSEKGGVNEQYF.

The V call is TRBV15, the J call TRBJ2-7; D not certain. CDR1 and CDR2 from the germline V gene are LNHNV and YYDKDF (reference sequence). The CDR3 is 14 amino acids. V was clipped by 5 bases and J by 6 bases, with 17 bases between them. The CDR3 region has the DNA TGTGCCACCAGCGCCCGCCAGGAACTGGCCGAGCAGTACTTC. Its protein product is CATSARQELAEQYF. The full variable domain, in which reference TRBV15 and TRBJ2-7 provide the parts outside the CDR3, is DAMVIQNPRYQVTQFGKPVTLSCSQTLNHNVMYWYQQKSSQAPKLLFHYYDKDFNNEADTPDNFQSRRPNTSFCFLDIRSPGLGDTAMYLCATSARQELAEQYFGPGTRLTVT.

The chain recombines TRBV25-1 with TRBJ1-1, with 7 nucleotides matching TRBD1. CDR3 length equals 14 residues. The germline CDR1 and CDR2 sequences are MGHDK and SYGVNS. V gave up 4 bases and J gave up 7 bases; unmatched junction bases: 9. CDR3 protein: CASSGPGQLYEAFF. The CDR3 DNA is TGTGCCAGCAGTGGTCCGGGACAGCTCTATGAAGCTTTCTTT. The full variable domain, its missing parts supplied by reference TRBV25-1 and TRBJ1-1, is EADIYQTPRYLVIGTGKKITLECSQTMGHDKMYWYQQDPGMELHLIHYSYGVNSTEKGDLSSESTVSRIRTEHFPLTLESARPSHTSQYLCASSGPGQLYEAFFGQGTRLTVV.

This rearrangement joins TRBV9 to TRBJ2-2; TRBD1 aligns across 8 bases. With 4 bases clipped from V and 2 bases from J, the junction kept 7 bases outside the gene matches. The CDR3 contains 16 residues. CDR1 and CDR2 from the germline V gene are SGDLS and YYNGEE. CDR3 DNA: TGTGCCAGCAGCATCAGGGGGCGGACCAACACCGGGGAGCTGTTTTTT. It is translated as CASSIRGRTNTGELFF.

The chain has TRBV9 and TRBJ2-5; D uncertain. Per the germline V gene, CDR1 is SGDLS and CDR2 is YYNGEE. This CDR3 contains 14 residues. The V end lost 0 bases, the J end lost 7 bases, and 13 bases lay between the germline ends. The CDR3 protein is CASSVGNPGPTQYF. For the CDR3, the DNA is TGTGCCAGCAGCGTAGGTAACCCGGGTCCGACCCAGTACTTC.

This chain links TRBV29-1 with TRBJ2-1; 7 nucleotides line up with TRBD2. Germline V gene lookup returns CDR1 SQVTM and CDR2 ANQGSEA. The J segment lost 1 base and the V segment lost 1 base, leaving 7 bases of the junction unmatched. The CDR3 has 16 residues. This CDR3 is CSVEVGTNPSYNEQFF. The CDR3 DNA is TGCAGCGTTGAAGTCGGGACTAATCCTTCCTACAATGAGCAGTTCTTC.

This clone was seen a few times. The chain carries TRBV6-5 and TRBJ1-1, with D uncertain. CDR1 is MNHEY, CDR2 SVGAGI, per germline. Trimming removed 2 bases at V and 6 bases at J, with 13 bases between. The CDR3 sequence is 14 residues long. The chain's CDR3 is CASSYRGIGPEAFF. The CDR3 DNA is TGTGCCAGCAGTTACCGGGGAATCGGCCCTGAAGCTTTCTTT.

The chain is built from TRBV6-5 and TRBJ2-3; no clear D gene. Between the trimmed V and J ends, which lost 4 bases and 2 bases, there was a span of 4 bases. Germline V gene lookup returns CDR1 MNHEY and CDR2 SVGAGI. The CDR3 is made up of 12 amino acids. The DNA for the CDR3 is TGTGCCAGCAGTTCTTTCACAGATACGCAGTATTTT. Protein sequence: CASSSFTDTQYF.

This clone was detected a few times. The rearrangement joins TRBV7-9 to TRBJ1-1; D call uncertain. From germline, CDR1 is SEHNR and CDR2 FQNEAQ (reference sequence). CDR3 size: 13 residues. V shed 7 bases and J shed 7 bases, with 16 bases lying between them. The CDR3 spells CASTWTGSGEAFF. For the CDR3, the DNA is TGTGCCAGCACCTGGACGGGAAGTGGTGAAGCTTTCTTT.

The chain has TRBV6-5 and TRBJ2-2; D is unclear. Germline V gives CDR1 MNHEY, CDR2 SVGAGI. Trimming took off 2 bases at V and 6 bases at J, with 7 bases between the two ends. CDR3 length: 13 residues. CDR3 amino acids: CASSYPFSGELFF. CDR3 bases: TGTGCCAGCAGTTACCCCTTCTCCGGGGAGCTGTTTTTT.

V and J are TRBV5-1 and TRBJ2-7; D is unresolved. Trimming left V 3 bases short and J 1 base short, with 5 bases between. This CDR3 is 12 amino acids long. From germline, CDR1 is SGHRS and CDR2 YFSETQ. The CDR3 spells CASSSRSYEQYF. CDR3 sequence (DNA): TGCGCCAGCAGCTCCCGTTCCTACGAGCAGTACTTC.

The chain couples TRBV6-1 to TRBJ2-1, with a weak D call TRBD2 (5 bases). Germline CDR1 and CDR2: MNHNS and SASEGT. This CDR3 is built from 12 residues. V lost 6 bases and J 14 bases, leaving 17 bases between the germline ends. Here the CDR3 DNA reads TGTGCCAGCAGGACGGGGTCTACCCGGGAGTTCTTC. It translates to CASRTGSTREFF.

This chain connects TRBV5-1 to TRBJ2-3; TRBD1 agrees at 8 bases. Unmatched junction bases numbered 8, after V lost 3 bases and J lost 5 bases. Germline lookup yields CDR1 SGHRS and CDR2 YFSETQ. The CDR3 runs to 15 residues. DNA for the CDR3: TGCGCCAGCAGCTCGACAGGGGATTTTGGAGATACGCAGTATTTT. It yields the protein CASSSTGDFGDTQYF.

The chain uses TRBV6-1 and TRBJ1-5; the D gene is possibly TRBD1 (5 bases). The CDR3 is 14 amino acids. Germline V gene data show CDR1 as MNHNS and CDR2 as SASEGT. V lost 5 bases, J lost 0 bases, and 8 bases lay in between. This CDR3 is CASSLGVSNQPQHF. The CDR3 nucleotides read TGTGCCAGCAGTTTAGGGGTTAGCAATCAGCCCCAGCATTTT.

This chain links TRBV2 with TRBJ1-1; no reliable D call. In germline, CDR1 is SNHLY, CDR2 FYNNEI. Trimming took off 9 bases at V and 4 bases at J, with 9 bases between the two ends. CDR3 size: 11 residues. The CDR3 is CASGQVTEAFF. The CDR3 DNA is TGTGCCAGTGGGCAGGTCACTGAAGCTTTCTTT.

The chain is built from TRBV19 and TRBJ1-2; D is ambiguous. Trimming left V 5 bases short and J 5 bases short, with 15 bases between. The germline V gene encodes CDR1 LNHDA and CDR2 SQIVND (reference sequence). The CDR3 is made up of 14 amino acids. As DNA, the CDR3 is TGTGCCAGTAGTCTCAGTCAGGTATCGTATGGCTACACCTTC. Its protein is CASSLSQVSYGYTF.

J is TRBJ2-2 and V is TRBV5-6; TRBD2 agrees at 7 bases. The CDR3 spans 15 residues. V shed 1 base, J shed 4 bases, and the junction held 4 bases outside the gene matches. Germline lookup yields CDR1 SGHDT and CDR2 YYEEEE. The CDR3 loop is CASSLWTSGTGELFF. Here the CDR3 DNA reads TGTGCCAGCAGCTTGTGGACTAGTGGCACCGGGGAGCTGTTTTTT.

This clone was recorded only once. The chain links TRBV9 to TRBJ1-6; 8 positions agree with TRBD1. Germline lookup yields CDR1 SGDLS and CDR2 YYNGEE. J was trimmed by 2 bases and V by 6 bases; bases with no gene match: 4. The CDR3 totals 15 residues. The CDR3, as DNA: TGTGCCAGCACCCAGACAGGGGCCTATAATTCACCCCTCCACTTT. Its protein is CASTQTGAYNSPLHF.

This clone has just one count. V usage is TRBV4-2 and J usage is TRBJ2-7; D unclear. The CDR3 runs to 13 residues. Trimming removed 2 bases at V and 5 bases at J, with 10 bases between. From germline, CDR1 is LGHNA and CDR2 YNFKEQ. CDR3 nucleotide sequence: TGTGCCAGCAGCCAAAACTACGGCGACGAGCAGTACTTC. The encoded protein is CASSQNYGDEQYF.

The chain uses TRBV15 and TRBJ2-7; possible D gene TRBD1, 6 bases. Trimming removed 0 bases at V and 7 bases at J, with 19 bases between. Germline CDR1 LNHNV, CDR2 YYDKDF (reference sequence). The CDR3 contains 16 residues. This chain's CDR3 is CATSRDINRATGEQYF. The CDR3 bases are TGTGCCACCAGCAGAGATATTAACAGGGCGACGGGGGAGCAGTACTTC.

The table lists this clone with a count of one. CDR3 nucleotide sequence: TGTGCCAGCAGCTTAGGCGGGGCTGTCACAGATACGCAGTATTTT. As protein: CASSLGGAVTDTQYF. The chain recombines TRBV11-2 with TRBJ2-3, with TRBD2 as a possible D gene (6 bases). V lost 1 base and J lost 2, with 10 bases in between. The CDR3 runs to 15 residues. Germline-derived CDR1 and CDR2 are SGHAT and FQNNGV.

The rearrangement links TRBV18 to TRBJ2-2; D gene ambiguous. V gave up 0 bases and J gave up 6 bases, with 8 bases separating them. The CDR3 loop spans 14 amino acids. The V gene's germline CDR1 is KGHSH and CDR2 LQKENI. This chain's CDR3 is CASSPPRGAGELFF. The DNA for the CDR3 is TGTGCCAGCTCACCACCTCGAGGAGCCGGGGAGCTGTTTTTT.

V and J are TRBV11-3 and TRBJ2-5, with 7 bases identical to TRBD1. The DNA end favors TRBJ2-7, so the J call may be wrong. Germline CDR1 is SGHNT and CDR2 is YENEEA. This CDR3 is built from 13 residues. The CDR3 sequence is CASSPGTAYEQYF. In DNA, the CDR3 is TGTGCCAGCAGCCCCGGGACAGCCTACGAGCAGTACTTC.

V is TRBV27 and J is TRBJ2-1, with 13 nucleotides matching TRBD2. This CDR3 has 16 amino acids. Germline CDR1 and CDR2: MNHEY and SMNVEV (reference sequence). The V segment lost 5 bases and the J segment 5 bases; nucleotides outside the gene matches: 6. The CDR3 sequence is CASSLIGTSGDNEQFF. As DNA, the CDR3 is TGTGCCAGCAGTCTTATCGGGACTAGCGGGGACAATGAGCAGTTCTTC.